The entry that follows covers one TCR beta chain sequence. These data come from a study of blood T cell repertoires in COVID-19. At the level of the study: From the United States, Italy and Spain came samples of acute and convalescent COVID-19. Nucleic acid was either cDNA or gDNA, and it came from T cells, B-cell-depleted T cells, or PBMCs.

CDR3 length: 13 residues. V lost 8 bases to trimming and J lost 5 bases; unmatched junction nucleotides: 6. Per the germline V gene, CDR1 is SGHAT and CDR2 is FQNNGV. The protocol was immunoSEQ multiplex PCR, while the TCRdb copy is restricted to in-frame clones and leaves out a portion. The sample has some 220,000 clones; around four fifths are singletons. Sequences were obtained from peripheral blood. The V call is TRBV11-2, the J call TRBJ2-1, with 7 bases aligning to TRBD1. This receptor was obtained from a man in his fifties with acute or convalescent COVID-19. The CDR3 sequence is CASDRDHNNEQFF. The DNA of the CDR3 is TGTGCCAGCGACAGGGACCATAACAATGAGCAGTTCTTC. The variable domain in full, completed from reference TRBV11-2 and TRBJ2-1, reads EAGVAQSPRYKIIEKRQSVAFWCNPISGHATLYWYQQILGQGPKLLIQFQNNGVVDDSQLPKDRFSAERLKGVDSTLKIQPAKLEDSAVYLCASDRDHNNEQFFGPGTRLTVL.